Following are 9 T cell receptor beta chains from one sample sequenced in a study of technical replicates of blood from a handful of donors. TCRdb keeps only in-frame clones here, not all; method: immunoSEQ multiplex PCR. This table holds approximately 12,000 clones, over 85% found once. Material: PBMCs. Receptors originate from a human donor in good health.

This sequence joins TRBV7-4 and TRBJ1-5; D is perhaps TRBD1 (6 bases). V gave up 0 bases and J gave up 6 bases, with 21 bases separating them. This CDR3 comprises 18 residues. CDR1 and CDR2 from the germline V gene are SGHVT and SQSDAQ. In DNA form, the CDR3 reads TGTGCCAGCAGCTTAGCGGGATGGCAGGGTGGGGGCTTTCAGCCCCAGCATTTT. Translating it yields CASSLAGWQGGGFQPQHF.

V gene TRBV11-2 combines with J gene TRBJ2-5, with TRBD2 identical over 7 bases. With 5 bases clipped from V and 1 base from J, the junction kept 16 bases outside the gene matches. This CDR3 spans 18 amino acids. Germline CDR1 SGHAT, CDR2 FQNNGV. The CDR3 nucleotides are TGTGCCAGCAGCGCAAGGCCGTCTCCAGCGGGGATCCAAGAGACCCAGTACTTC. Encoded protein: CASSARPSPAGIQETQYF.

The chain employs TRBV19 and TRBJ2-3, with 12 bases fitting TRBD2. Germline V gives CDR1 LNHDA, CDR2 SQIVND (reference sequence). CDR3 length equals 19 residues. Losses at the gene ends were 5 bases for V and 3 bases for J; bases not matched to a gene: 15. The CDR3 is CASSWDRSTSGSVTDTQYF. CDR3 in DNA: TGTGCCAGTAGTTGGGACAGGTCGACTAGCGGGAGTGTGACAGATACGCAGTATTTT.

CDR3 sequence: CASSLGQRHTEAFF. The CDR3 nucleotides read TGCGCCAGCAGCTTGGGGCAGCGGCACACTGAAGCTTTCTTT. V usage is TRBV5-1 and J usage is TRBJ1-1; D is uncertain. Looked up from germline, CDR1 is SGHRS and CDR2 is YFSETQ. The CDR3 sequence is 14 residues long. The V end was cut by 0 bases, the J end by 3 bases, with 9 bases between.

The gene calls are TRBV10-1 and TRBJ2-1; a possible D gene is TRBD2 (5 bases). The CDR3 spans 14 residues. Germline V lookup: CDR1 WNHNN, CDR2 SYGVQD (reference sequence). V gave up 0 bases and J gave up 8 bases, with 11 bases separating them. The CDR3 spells CASSESLGAYEQFF. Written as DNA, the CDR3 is TGCGCCAGCAGTGAGTCCTTGGGAGCCTATGAGCAGTTCTTC.

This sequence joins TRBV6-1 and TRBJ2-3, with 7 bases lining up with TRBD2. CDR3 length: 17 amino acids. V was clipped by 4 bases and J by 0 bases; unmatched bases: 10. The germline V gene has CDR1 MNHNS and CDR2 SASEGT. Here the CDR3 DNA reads TGTGCCAGCAGTGTCCAGGCTAGCGGAACTAGCACAGATACGCAGTATTTT. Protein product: CASSVQASGTSTDTQYF.

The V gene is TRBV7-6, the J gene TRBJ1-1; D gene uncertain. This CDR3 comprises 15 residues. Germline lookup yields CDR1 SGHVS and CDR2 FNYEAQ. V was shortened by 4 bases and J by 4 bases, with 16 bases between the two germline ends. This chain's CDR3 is CASSSSGKMGTEAFF. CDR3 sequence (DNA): TGTGCCAGCAGCTCTTCCGGGAAAATGGGCACTGAAGCTTTCTTT. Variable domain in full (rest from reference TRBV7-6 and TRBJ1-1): GAGVSQSPRYKVTKRGQDVALRCDPISGHVSLYWYRQALGQGPEFLTYFNYEAQQDKSGLPNDRFSAERPEGSISTLTIQRTEQRDSAMYRCASSSSGKMGTEAFFGQGTRLTVV.

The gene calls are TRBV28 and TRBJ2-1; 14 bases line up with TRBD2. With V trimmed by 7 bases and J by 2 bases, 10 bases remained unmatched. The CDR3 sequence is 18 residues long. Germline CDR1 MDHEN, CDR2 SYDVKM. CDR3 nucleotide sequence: TGTGCCAGCACTCCCACGGGACTAGCGGGAGTGGCCTACAATGAGCAGTTCTTC. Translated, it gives CASTPTGLAGVAYNEQFF.

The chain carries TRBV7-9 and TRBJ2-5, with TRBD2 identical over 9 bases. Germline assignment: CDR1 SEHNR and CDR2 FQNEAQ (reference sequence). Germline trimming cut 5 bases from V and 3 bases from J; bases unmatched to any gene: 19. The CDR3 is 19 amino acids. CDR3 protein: CASSRPSRTREGNKETQYF. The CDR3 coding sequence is TGTGCCAGCAGCAGACCTAGCCGTACGCGGGAGGGGAATAAAGAGACCCAGTACTTC. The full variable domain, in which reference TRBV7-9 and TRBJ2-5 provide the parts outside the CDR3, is DTGVSQNPRHKITKRGQNVTFRCDPISEHNRLYWYRQTLGQGPEFLTYFQNEAQLEKSRLLSDRFSAERPKGSFSTLEIQRTEQGDSAMYLCASSRPSRTREGNKETQYFGPGTRLLVL.